One sample yielded the 6 T cell receptor beta chains listed below, sequenced in a study of cytomegalovirus exposure and HLA in healthy donors. In the PCR, 60 Vbeta and 13 Jbeta primers were used. Clones were read by immunoSEQ multiplex PCR, and TCRdb kept only the in-frame ones, dropping some. The sample yields fewer than 200,000 clones, 75% seen once. The sequenced sample was PBMCs. The receptors stem from a male donor in good health and CMV-seronegative.

In its sample, this clone was seen a few times. The genes are TRBV25-1 and TRBJ2-3, with a tentative D call TRBD2 (6 bases). Germline lookup yields CDR1 MGHDK and CDR2 SYGVNS. The CDR3 contains 17 residues. Trimming left V 6 bases short and J 1 base short, with 20 bases between. CDR3 region: CASRAGTPMRGTDTQYF. CDR3 coding DNA: TGTGCCAGCAGGGCCGGGACTCCCATGAGAGGCACAGATACGCAGTATTTT.

V and J are TRBV4-2 and TRBJ1-4; a weak D match, TRBD1 (5 bases). V lost 0 bases to trimming and J lost 2 bases, with 10 bases between them. The V gene's germline CDR1 is LGHNA and CDR2 YNFKEQ. The CDR3 has 16 amino acids. The CDR3, as DNA: TGTGCCAGCAGCCAAGAGGGAGGGGCGACTAATGAAAAACTGTTTTTT. Translating it yields CASSQEGGATNEKLFF.

The rearrangement uses TRBV15 and TRBJ1-4, with D possibly matching TRBD1 (6 bases). The CDR3 covers 14 residues. The germline V gene has CDR1 LNHNV and CDR2 YYDKDF (reference sequence). With 1 base removed from V and 5 bases from J, the gap between germline ends came to 8 bases. The CDR3 reads CATSRGGTNEKLFF. The CDR3 DNA reads as TGTGCCACCAGCAGAGGGGGGACAAATGAAAAACTGTTTTTT.

The V call is TRBV9, the J call TRBJ2-5, with 11 nucleotides matching TRBD2. J lost 4 bases, V lost 4 bases, and 6 bases had no gene match. From germline, CDR1 is SGDLS and CDR2 YYNGEE. The CDR3 length is 15 residues. The CDR3: CASSFSGGAIETQYF. CDR3 coding DNA: TGTGCCAGCAGCTTTAGCGGGGGGGCGATAGAGACCCAGTACTTC. The full variable domain, completed using reference TRBV9 and TRBJ2-5, is DSGVTQTPKHLITATGQRVTLRCSPRSGDLSVYWYQQSLDQGLQFLIQYYNGEERAKGNILERFSAQQFPDLHSELNLSSLELGDSALYFCASSFSGGAIETQYFGPGTRLLVL.

This clone was found a few times. This chain joins TRBV5-1 and TRBJ1-1; 7 bases line up with TRBD1. CDR1 is SGHRS and CDR2 is YFSETQ in the germline V gene. V was clipped by 4 bases and J by 7 bases; unmatched bases: 13. This CDR3 comprises 15 residues. CDR3 in amino acids: CASSTTLTGLDEAFF. The CDR3 DNA sequence: TGCGCCAGCAGCACAACACTGACAGGGTTGGATGAAGCTTTCTTT.

As DNA, the CDR3 is TGCGCCAGCAGCCCGGGACACCGGAGCTCTGGAAACACCATATATTTT. Translated: CASSPGHRSSGNTIYF. The gene calls are TRBV5-1 and TRBJ1-3; the D gene is possibly TRBD1 (6 bases). The V gene's germline CDR1 is SGHRS and CDR2 YFSETQ. This CDR3 has 16 residues. Trimming pared 4 bases from V and 0 bases from J, leaving 14 bases between.